Listed below are T cell receptor beta chains from one sample, sequenced in a study of a mutant IDH1 vaccine in newly diagnosed glioma. Antigens for these TCRs are unknown. Here immunoSEQ multiplex PCR was the method, and the copy in TCRdb shows in-frame clones only, minus some. Of around 39,000 clones in the sample, around 84% were seen once. The source was PBMCs, collected from a glioma patient whose treatment included an IDH1 peptide vaccine. These receptors all stem from a woman aged 18 to 35 with glioma. Some clones in this sample may be carry-over from other donors' samples. The CDR3 runs from the conserved cysteine through the conserved F or W. The D gene is left open where the match is weak. Clone size appears in some rows only: once, few, many, or a class for an expanded clone.

J gene | V gene | clone size | D gene | CDR3 protein | CDR3 DNA
TRBJ2-5 | TRBV5-1 | once | - | CASSYYGGAGETQYF | TGCGCCAGCAGCTATTACGGGGGCGCCGGGGAGACCCAGTACTTC
TRBJ2-7 | TRBV29-1 | - | - | CSVLLSYEQYF | TGCAGCGTTTTGCTCTCCTACGAGCAGTACTTC
TRBJ1-1 | TRBV5-6 | - | - | CASSLKDTEAFF | TGTGCCAGCAGCTTAAAAGACACTGAAGCTTTCTTT
TRBJ2-7 | TRBV12-5 | - | - | CASGPVNSLDYEQYF | TGTGCTAGTGGTCCTGTCAATAGCTTAGACTACGAGCAGTACTTC
TRBJ1-2 | TRBV9 | - | - | CASSAKGDGYTF | TGTGCCAGCAGCGCAAAGGGGGATGGCTACACCTTC
TRBJ1-1 | TRBV7-9 | - | - | CAVGQMNTEAFF | TGTGCCGTAGGGCAGATGAACACTGAAGCTTTCTTT
TRBJ1-1 | TRBV29-1 | once | - | CSVEEGVGTEAFF | TGCAGCGTTGAAGAGGGAGTGGGCACTGAAGCTTTCTTT
TRBJ1-2 | TRBV19 | - | TRBD1 | CASSPVTGMWGNYGYTF | TGTGCCAGTAGTCCAGTGACAGGGATGTGGGGGAACTATGGCTACACCTTC
TRBJ2-5 | TRBV7-3 | - | TRBD1 | CASSWTGEETQYF | TGTGCCAGCAGCTGGACAGGGGAAGAGACCCAGTACTTC
TRBJ1-6 | TRBV11-3 | - | - | CAKGGGESYNSPLHF | TGTGCCAAAGGAGGTGGGGAATCCTATAATTCACCCCTCCACTTT
TRBJ2-3 | TRBV7-6 | - | TRBD1 | CASSLRIEDRESTDTQYF | TGTGCCAGCAGCCTTCGTATAGAGGACAGGGAGAGCACAGATACGCAGTATTTT
TRBJ1-2 | TRBV28 | - | - | CASSRTNPPYGYTF | TGTGCCAGCAGTCGGACAAATCCCCCCTATGGCTACACCTTC
TRBJ1-1 | TRBV6-4 | - | - | CASSDRMNTEAFF | TGTGCCAGCAGTGACAGGATGAACACTGAAGCTTTCTTT
TRBJ1-1 | TRBV9 | - | - | CASSVGGAGTEAFF | TGTGCCAGCAGCGTAGGGGGGGCCGGAACTGAAGCTTTCTTT
TRBJ1-4 | TRBV7-2 | - | - | CASSLGRRGKEKLFF | TGTGCCAGCAGCTTAGGGAGGAGAGGAAAAGAAAAACTGTTTTTT
TRBJ2-2 | TRBV7-2 | - | - | CASSLGGLTRMGLPGELFF | TGTGCCAGCAGCTTAGGGGGCCTCACCAGGATGGGCTTACCGGGGGAGCTGTTTTTT
TRBJ1-4 | TRBV7-2 | few | TRBD1 | CASSRTGAARNEKLFF | TGTGCCAGCAGCCGAACAGGGGCCGCCCGAAATGAAAAACTGTTTTTT
TRBJ2-7 | TRBV27 | - | TRBD2 | CASSIQAGGQDEQYF | TGTGCCAGCAGTATCCAAGCGGGGGGGCAAGACGAGCAGTACTTC
TRBJ2-6 | TRBV7-8 | - | TRBD1 | CASSLQGAVSTNVLTF | TGTGCCAGCAGCTTGCAGGGGGCGGTTAGTACCAACGTCCTGACTTTC
TRBJ2-1 | TRBV6-5 | - | TRBD2 | CASSLSGDEQFF | TGTGCCAGCAGCCTTAGCGGGGATGAGCAGTTCTTC
TRBJ2-5 | TRBV4-2 | - | TRBD2 | CASSQDASGGGTQYF | TGTGCCAGCAGCCAAGATGCGAGCGGGGGGGGGACCCAGTACTTC
TRBJ1-5 | TRBV19 | few | - | CASRYRDLHF | TGTGCCAGTAGATACAGGGACCTGCATTTT
TRBJ2-3 | TRBV9 | - | TRBD2 | CASSGLAGGPDADTQYF | TGTGCCAGCAGCGGACTAGCGGGAGGGCCCGATGCAGATACGCAGTATTTT
TRBJ2-1 | TRBV7-9 | - | TRBD1 | CASSSRDRGSNEQFF | TGTGCCAGCAGCTCCCGGGACAGGGGGAGCAATGAGCAGTTCTTC
TRBJ2-1 | TRBV6-4 | - | TRBD2 | CASSVGTSAGNEQFF | TGTGCCAGCAGTGTCGGGACTAGCGCAGGCAATGAGCAGTTCTTC
TRBJ2-5 | TRBV19 | - | TRBD2 | CASSLTSGRAEETQYF | TGTGCCAGTAGTTTGACTAGCGGGAGGGCCGAGGAGACCCAGTACTTC
TRBJ1-4 | TRBV7-2 | - | TRBD1 | CASSASQGAREKLFF | TGTGCCAGCAGCGCCAGTCAGGGGGCGCGTGAAAAACTGTTTTTT
TRBJ1-2 | TRBV7-9 | - | - | CASSLAVAALYGYTF | TGTGCCAGCAGCTTAGCGGTGGCAGCCCTCTATGGCTACACCTTC
TRBJ2-3 | TRBV6-5 | - | - | CASSYSSHPSTDTQYF | TGTGCCAGCAGTTACTCGTCACACCCCTCCACAGATACGCAGTATTTT
TRBJ1-4 | TRBV30 | - | - | CAWSSLPESANEKLFF | TGTGCCTGGAGTTCACTCCCGGAGTCGGCTAATGAAAAACTGTTTTTT
TRBJ1-1 | TRBV6-5 | - | - | CASSYSLGPDTEAFF | TGTGCCAGCAGTTACTCCCTTGGCCCCGACACTGAAGCTTTCTTT
TRBJ2-5 | TRBV7-8 | - | - | CASSDPAEETQYF | TGTGCCAGCAGCGATCCGGCAGAAGAGACCCAGTACTTC
TRBJ1-5 | TRBV28 | - | - | CASSLRLRPDQPQHF | TGTGCCAGCAGTTTACGGCTCCGCCCGGACCAGCCCCAGCATTTT
TRBJ2-7 | TRBV29-1 | - | - | CSVATGRSYEQYF | TGCAGCGTTGCGACAGGGAGGTCCTACGAGCAGTACTTC
TRBJ2-2 | TRBV7-6 | - | - | CASSLGSANTGELFF | TGTGCCAGCAGCCTCGGGAGTGCGAACACCGGGGAGCTGTTTTTT
TRBJ2-2 | TRBV5-4 | once | TRBD2 | CASSWGTSGVTYTGELFF | TGTGCCAGCAGCTGGGGGACTAGCGGGGTTACCTACACCGGGGAGCTGTTTTTT
TRBJ2-1 | TRBV4-3 | - | - | CASSQHVSSYNEQFF | TGCGCCAGCAGCCAACACGTGAGCTCCTACAATGAGCAGTTCTTC
TRBJ1-2 | TRBV6-5 | - | - | CASSGTGTPYTF | TGTGCCAGCAGTGGCACCGGGACGCCCTACACCTTC
TRBJ2-5 | TRBV11-1 | - | TRBD2 | CASSSERTSGIGETQYF | TGTGCCAGCAGCTCAGAACGGACTAGCGGGATAGGCGAGACCCAGTACTTC
TRBJ2-3 | TRBV9 | - | TRBD2 | CASSAVGLAGGTDTQYF | TGTGCCAGCAGCGCGGTGGGATTAGCGGGGGGCACAGATACGCAGTATTTT
TRBJ2-7 | TRBV6-4 | once | TRBD2 | CASSDPPPFSGITYEQYF | TGTGCCAGCAGTGACCCGCCACCCTTTAGCGGGATCACCTACGAGCAGTACTTC
TRBJ2-7 | TRBV6-4 | - | - | CASRTGPTYSYEQYF | TGTGCCAGCAGGACTGGGCCTACCTACTCCTACGAGCAGTACTTC